The 26 T cell receptor beta chains below were found in one sample sequenced in a study of control samples from healthy donors and cancer patients. Clones were read by immunoSEQ multiplex PCR, and TCRdb kept only the in-frame ones, dropping some. The table records around 180,000 clones, 90% to 95% of them present only once. The specimen sequenced was blood. The receptors stem from a woman between 18 and 29 years old in good health.

The rearrangement uses TRBV5-1 and TRBJ2-7; D remains ambiguous. The CDR3 has 13 amino acids. Germline CDR1 and CDR2: SGHRS and YFSETQ. V was clipped by 0 bases and J by 1 base, with 5 bases between them. The CDR3 protein is CASSLAASYEQYF. DNA for the CDR3: TGCGCCAGCAGCTTGGCGGCGTCCTACGAGCAGTACTTC. The complete variable domain, with remaining parts taken from reference TRBV5-1 and TRBJ2-7, reads KAGVTQTPRYLIKTRGQQVTLSCSPISGHRSVSWYQQTPGQGLQFLFEYFSETQRNKGNFPGRFSGRQFSNSRSEMNVSTLELGDSALYLCASSLAASYEQYFGPGTRLTVT.

V gene TRBV7-2 combines with J gene TRBJ2-3, with D unresolved. CDR1 and CDR2 (germline): SGHTA, FQGNSA. Trimming pared 0 bases from V and 2 bases from J, leaving 3 bases between. There are 13 residues in the CDR3. Here the CDR3 reads CASSLAVTDTQYF. The CDR3 coding sequence is TGTGCCAGCAGCTTAGCGGTCACAGATACGCAGTATTTT.

In its sample, this clone was seen once. V usage is TRBV5-1 and J usage is TRBJ2-3; maybe TRBD2 (6 bases). Trimming removed 2 bases at V and 1 base at J, with 8 bases between. Germline V gene lookup returns CDR1 SGHRS and CDR2 YFSETQ. This CDR3 contains 14 residues. The CDR3 DNA is TGCGCCAGCAGCTTAGGGACTCGCACAGATACGCAGTATTTT. Its protein is CASSLGTRTDTQYF.

The CDR3 reads CASSLDKGRGETQYF. DNA for the CDR3: TGTGCCAGCAGCTTAGACAAGGGGCGCGGGGAGACCCAGTACTTC. J is TRBJ2-5 and V is TRBV7-2; possibly TRBD1 or TRBD2 for D (5 bases each). Trimming stripped 1 base from V and 5 bases from J, with 14 bases between. Germline lookup yields CDR1 SGHTA and CDR2 FQGNSA. The CDR3 covers 15 residues. Complete variable domain (other parts from reference TRBV7-2 and TRBJ2-5): GAGVSQSPSNKVTEKGKDVELRCDPISGHTALYWYRQSLGQGLEFLIYFQGNSAPDKSGLPSDRFSAERTGGSVSTLTIQRTQQEDSAVYLCASSLDKGRGETQYFGPGTRLLVL.

The chain is built from TRBV12-3 or TRBV12-4 and TRBJ1-1; D call uncertain. The CDR3 sequence is 13 residues long. The V end was cut by 11 bases, the J end by 0 bases, with 13 bases between. CDR3 loop: CAFQYIMNTEAFF. In DNA form, the CDR3 reads TGTGCCTTTCAGTACATTATGAACACTGAAGCTTTCTTT.

This sequence joins TRBV3-1 (or the pseudogene TRBV3-2) and TRBJ2-3, with D possibly being TRBD2 (6 bases). The germline V gene encodes CDR1 LGHDT and CDR2 YNNKEL (reference sequence). V lost 2 bases, J lost 2 bases, and 20 bases lay in between. There are 18 residues in the CDR3. CDR3 sequence: CASSQPRGETSFTDTQYF. DNA of the CDR3: TGTGCCAGCAGCCAACCCCGCGGGGAGACCAGCTTCACAGATACGCAGTATTTT.

The V call is TRBV25-1, the J call TRBJ2-6; no firm D call. V was clipped by 6 bases and J by 0 bases, with 9 bases between them. Germline V gives CDR1 MGHDK, CDR2 SYGVNS. There are 15 residues in the CDR3. The CDR3 nucleotides read TGTGCCAGCAGCGGCCTGAGCTCTGGGGCCAACGTCCTGACTTTC. It translates to CASSGLSSGANVLTF.

V gene TRBV21-1 combines with J gene TRBJ2-7. TRBV21-1 represents a pseudogene. CDR3 length equals 16 residues. The CDR3 DNA reads TGTGCCAGCAGCAAAGGAGGGGAAAGAGTCTCCTACGAGCAGTACTTC. Encoded protein: CASSKGGERVSYEQYF.

The gene calls are TRBV6-6 and TRBJ2-7; possibly TRBD2 for D (6 bases). Germline CDR1 is MNHNY and CDR2 is SVGAGI (reference sequence). This CDR3 has 14 amino acids. The V end was cut by 4 bases, the J end by 5 bases, with 15 bases between. The CDR3 spells CASSSHGPGDEQYF. The DNA of the CDR3 is TGTGCCAGCAGTTCTCATGGGCCGGGGGACGAGCAGTACTTC.

The chain carries TRBV25-1 and TRBJ2-5, with 14 bases lining up with TRBD2. CDR1 and CDR2 from the germline V gene are MGHDK and SYGVNS. CDR3 length equals 15 residues. With 8 bases clipped from V and 4 bases from J, the junction kept 6 bases outside the gene matches. This chain's CDR3 is CASGTSGSWGETQYF. DNA for the CDR3: TGTGCCAGCGGGACTAGCGGGAGTTGGGGAGAGACCCAGTACTTC.

DNA of the CDR3: TGTGCCAGCAGTTTACTAGAAGGTGGGACAGATACGCAGTATTTT. This sequence encodes CASSLLEGGTDTQYF. The V gene is TRBV28, the J gene TRBJ2-3; D is unresolved. The CDR3 totals 15 residues. V lost 2 bases and J 3 bases, leaving 12 bases between the germline ends. Germline V gene sequence: CDR1 MDHEN, CDR2 SYDVKM.

The rearrangement uses TRBV5-5 and TRBJ2-7; D remains ambiguous. Germline V gene sequence: CDR1 SGHKS, CDR2 YYEKEE (reference sequence). The CDR3 length is 13 residues. Trimming left V 3 bases short and J 2 bases short, with 9 bases between. CDR3: CASSYLVAYEQYF. As DNA, the CDR3 is TGTGCCAGCAGCTACCTGGTCGCCTACGAGCAGTACTTC.

J is TRBJ2-2 and V is TRBV11-2, with 7 bases fitting TRBD1. The CDR3 has 18 amino acids. Germline V lookup: CDR1 SGHAT, CDR2 FQNNGV. V lost 6 bases to trimming and J lost 0 bases; unmatched junction nucleotides: 13. CDR3 DNA sequence: TGTGCCAGCAGAACGTCGAGGGGGCGGAAGGCGAACACCGGGGAGCTGTTTTTT. The encoded protein is CASRTSRGRKANTGELFF.

This chain joins TRBV18 and TRBJ1-3; a weak D match, TRBD1 (5 bases). CDR3 length: 15 residues. V lost 2 bases and J 2 bases, leaving 10 bases between the germline ends. In germline, CDR1 is KGHSH, CDR2 LQKENI. Here the CDR3 reads CASSPAGGTGNTIYF. CDR3 in DNA: TGTGCCAGCTCACCAGCGGGGGGTACTGGAAACACCATATATTTT.

The gene calls are TRBV6-5 and TRBJ2-3, with 8 bases aligning to TRBD1. Germline loops: CDR1 MNHEY, CDR2 SVGAGI. The CDR3 covers 14 residues. The trim removed 10 bases at V and 3 bases at J, leaving 9 bases unmatched. The CDR3 spells CAIFSGGWTDTQYF. The CDR3 DNA follows: TGTGCCATTTTTTCAGGGGGCTGGACAGATACGCAGTATTTT.

This chain uses TRBV5-4 with TRBJ2-3; 9 bases map to TRBD1. After removal of 5 bases from V and 4 bases from J, the junction contained 5 bases not matched to a gene. The CDR3 runs 14 residues. The germline CDR1 and CDR2 sequences are SGHNT and YYREEE (reference sequence). For the CDR3, the DNA is TGTGCCAGCAGTTCACAGGGGGCATCAGATACGCAGTATTTT. Protein sequence: CASSSQGASDTQYF.

In the case of this clone: The same CDR3 is also encoded by other DNA sequences in this sample. The chain recombines TRBV12-3 or TRBV12-4 with TRBJ2-1; D ambiguous. This CDR3 spans 11 amino acids. V was cut by 4 bases and J by 4 bases, with 2 bases left in between. CDR3 DNA: TGTGCCAGCAGTTCTTACAATGAGCAGTTCTTC. Amino acids: CASSSYNEQFF.

This clone was detected only once. The chain recombines TRBV6-6 with TRBJ2-7; 10 bases align to TRBD2. In germline, CDR1 is MNHNY, CDR2 SVGAGI (reference sequence). Trimming at V came to 6 bases and at J to 1 base, leaving 18 bases not matched to a gene. The CDR3 spans 19 residues. The CDR3 spells CASSFRSGRTGRGSYEQYF. The CDR3 DNA follows: TGTGCCAGCAGCTTTCGTAGCGGGAGGACCGGCAGGGGGTCCTACGAGCAGTACTTC.

This chain joins TRBV7-2 and TRBJ1-2, with D possibly being TRBD1 (6 bases). This CDR3 spans 15 amino acids. The germline gives CDR1 SGHTA, CDR2 FQGNSA. V was clipped by 0 bases and J by 4 bases, with 12 bases between them. CDR3 DNA: TGTGCCAGCAGCTTAGCCGGACAGTTTTCCTATGGCTACACCTTC. As protein: CASSLAGQFSYGYTF.

The V and J genes are TRBV29-1 and TRBJ1-1; D possibly corresponds to TRBD1 (5 bases). Germline values: CDR1 SQVTM, CDR2 ANQGSEA. The CDR3 covers 13 residues. Trimming left V 5 bases short and J 0 bases short, with 10 bases between. CDR3 sequence reads: CSVLGGMNTEAFF. The CDR3 nucleotides read TGCAGCGTTCTGGGGGGTATGAACACTGAAGCTTTCTTT. Variable domain in full (rest from reference TRBV29-1 and TRBJ1-1): SAVISQKPSRDICQRGTSLTIQCQVDSQVTMMFWYRQQPGQSLTLIATANQGSEATYESGFVIDKFPISRPNLTFSTLTVSNMSPEDSSIYLCSVLGGMNTEAFFGQGTRLTVV.

The chain combines TRBV12-5 with TRBJ1-1; D is ambiguous. With 0 bases removed from V and 3 bases from J, the gap between germline ends came to 23 bases. Germline CDR1 LGHNT, CDR2 FRNRAP. The CDR3 runs 19 residues. For the CDR3, the DNA is TGTGCTAGTGGTTTGGTTTATTTAGTACAGCCCATGAGCTACACTGAAGCTTTCTTT. Its translation: CASGLVYLVQPMSYTEAFF.

This chain links TRBV7-2 with TRBJ2-7; TRBD2 agrees at 9 bases. Trimming took 0 bases from V and 0 from J; bases not matched to a gene: 3. Germline CDR1 and CDR2: SGHTA and FQGNSA. The CDR3 covers 16 residues. The CDR3 nucleotides are TGTGCCAGCAGCTTAGCAGCTAGCGGGAACTCCTACGAGCAGTACTTC. Translation: CASSLAASGNSYEQYF.

Remarks on this clone: Different DNA sequences within this sample yield the same CDR3. The gene calls are TRBV6-2 or TRBV6-3 and TRBJ1-1; D ambiguous. The V gene lost 6 bases and the J gene lost 3 bases, with 8 bases spanning the gap. CDR3 length: 12 amino acids. Per the germline V gene, CDR1 is MNHEY and CDR2 is SVGEGT. CDR3 DNA sequence: TGTGCCAGCAGCTTGGGCTACACTGAAGCTTTCTTT. It translates to CASSLGYTEAFF.

The rearrangement joins TRBV25-1 to TRBJ1-5; weak D call: TRBD1 (5 bases). This CDR3 spans 15 amino acids. The V end was cut by 5 bases, the J end by 2 bases, with 13 bases between. Germline V gene lookup returns CDR1 MGHDK and CDR2 SYGVNS. The CDR3 region has the DNA TGTGCCAGCAGTTCTGGGGGGAGAGGCAATCAGCCCCAGCATTTT. Its protein is CASSSGGRGNQPQHF.

This chain joins TRBV2 and TRBJ1-6; D gene uncertain. CDR3 length equals 11 residues. CDR1 is SNHLY and CDR2 is FYNNEI in the germline V gene. Trimming left V 8 bases short and J 9 bases short, with 8 bases between. The CDR3 coding sequence is TGTGCCAGCGGCGGGTCTTCACCCCTCCACTTT. It translates to CASGGSSPLHF.

The gene calls are TRBV18 and TRBJ1-1; maybe TRBD1 (6 bases). Germline V gene lookup returns CDR1 KGHSH and CDR2 LQKENI. V was pared by 0 bases and J by 0 bases, with 11 bases between. The CDR3 is 16 amino acids. The CDR3 nucleotides are TGTGCCAGCTCACCACCGTTCACAGGGATGAACACTGAAGCTTTCTTT. It yields the protein CASSPPFTGMNTEAFF. The whole variable domain, filled in from reference TRBV18 and TRBJ1-1, reads NAGVMQNPRHLVRRRGQEARLRCSPMKGHSHVYWYRQLPEEGLKFMVYLQKENIIDESGMPKERFSAEFPKEGPSILRIQQVVRGDSAAYFCASSPPFTGMNTEAFFGQGTRLTVV.